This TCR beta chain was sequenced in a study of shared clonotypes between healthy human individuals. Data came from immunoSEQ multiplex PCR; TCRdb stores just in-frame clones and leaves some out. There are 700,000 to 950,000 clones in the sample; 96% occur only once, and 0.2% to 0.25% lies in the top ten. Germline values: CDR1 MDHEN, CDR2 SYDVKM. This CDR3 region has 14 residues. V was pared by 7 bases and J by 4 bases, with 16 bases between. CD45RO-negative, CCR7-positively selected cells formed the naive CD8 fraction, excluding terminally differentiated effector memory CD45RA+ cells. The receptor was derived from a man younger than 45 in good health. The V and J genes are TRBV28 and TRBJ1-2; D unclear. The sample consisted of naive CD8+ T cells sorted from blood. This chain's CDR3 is CASIQTGSLYGYTF. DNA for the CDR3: TGTGCCAGCATCCAAACCGGAAGCCTCTATGGCTACACCTTC.